This T cell receptor beta chain originates from a study of T cell responses to AZD1222 COVID-19 vaccine. The CDR3 is 13 amino acids. Per germline, CDR1 MNHNY and CDR2 SVGAGI (reference sequence). Trimming took off 3 bases at V and 8 bases at J, with 10 bases between the two ends. The table came from immunoSEQ multiplex PCR; TCRdb's copy has only in-frame clones and leaves some out. The repertoire holds 200,000 or so clones, with just under 90% as singletons. The source of this sequence is an adult in good health. Sequencing used peripheral blood, obtained on day 0 of AZD1222 vaccination. The rearrangement uses TRBV6-6 and TRBJ1-4; no firm D call. The DNA of the CDR3 is TGTGCCAGCAGTTATCACGTGGGGGAAAAACTGTTTTTT. Its protein is CASSYHVGEKLFF.